The 20 T cell receptor beta chains presented below share a single source sample, sequenced in a study of T cell responses to AZD1222 COVID-19 vaccine. The assay was immunoSEQ multiplex PCR, and TCRdb's table has in-frame clones only and misses some. The repertoire has fewer than 150,000 clones, 90% of them found once; the top ten carry 3.4%. The input for sequencing was peripheral blood, taken on day 0 of AZD1222 vaccination. The receptors stem from an adult in good health.

J is TRBJ1-3 and V is TRBV30; 7 nucleotides agree with TRBD1. With 2 bases clipped from V and 0 bases from J, the junction kept 4 bases outside the gene matches. Germline lookup yields CDR1 GTSNPN and CDR2 SVGIG (reference sequence). The CDR3 consists of 15 residues. This chain's CDR3 is CAWSFDRVSGNTIYF. The CDR3 coding sequence is TGTGCCTGGAGTTTCGACAGGGTCTCTGGAAACACCATATATTTT.

V is TRBV13 and J is TRBJ2-1; unclear D gene. This CDR3 is built from 11 residues. Between the trimmed V and J ends, which lost 5 bases and 10 bases, there was a span of 9 bases. The germline gives CDR1 PRHDT, CDR2 FYEKMQ (reference sequence). CDR3 nucleotides: TGTGCCAGCAGCCTTCCGACGGAGCAGTTCTTC. Residues: CASSLPTEQFF.

This clone occurred once. The V and J genes are TRBV10-3 and TRBJ1-1; 8 bases are a match to TRBD1. After removal of 9 bases from V and 2 bases from J, the junction contained 2 bases not matched to a gene. The CDR3 consists of 12 residues. The germline V gene has CDR1 ENHRY and CDR2 SYGVKD. This CDR3 is CAIGQGNTEAFF. Here the CDR3 DNA reads TGTGCCATAGGACAGGGTAACACTGAAGCTTTCTTT.

The gene calls are TRBV7-2 and TRBJ2-1, with a possible D match to TRBD2 (5 bases). Deletions cut 5 bases from V and 15 bases from J, with 17 bases between. The CDR3 spans 12 residues. The V gene's germline CDR1 is SGHTA and CDR2 FQGNSA. CDR3 in DNA: TGTGCCAGCAGCCCGGCCGGACTGGGGTGGTTCTTC. It is translated as CASSPAGLGWFF.

The CDR3 nucleotides read TGTGCCAGTAGTATGAGGGGCGGAATAGTTGTAGGCTACACCTTC. Translation: CASSMRGGIVVGYTF. The rearrangement uses TRBV19 and TRBJ1-2, with a tentative D call TRBD1 (5 bases). The CDR3 is 15 amino acids. Per the germline V gene, CDR1 is LNHDA and CDR2 is SQIVND (reference sequence). V dropped 3 bases and J dropped 8 bases, with 19 bases sitting between them.

The chain carries TRBV10-3 and TRBJ2-5; TRBD2 matches at 13 bases. The CDR3 runs 16 residues. CDR1 and CDR2 (germline): ENHRY, SYGVKD. J gave up 1 base and V 6 bases, and 5 bases lay outside the gene matches. CDR3 nucleotides: TGTGCCATCAGCACTAGCGGGGGGGAGCGCCAAGAGACCCAGTACTTC. Protein: CAISTSGGERQETQYF.

The CDR3 DNA is TGTGCCAGCAGCGTAGCTAGCGGAAGAGCAGATACGCAGTATTTT. Protein product: CASSVASGRADTQYF. V and J are TRBV9 and TRBJ2-3; 7 bases fit TRBD2. This CDR3 has 15 amino acids. In germline, CDR1 is SGDLS, CDR2 YYNGEE. J gave up 4 bases and V 0 bases, and 5 bases lay outside the gene matches.

The rearrangement uses TRBV30 and TRBJ1-3; the D gene is possibly TRBD1 (6 bases). V lost 4 bases, J lost 2 bases, and 9 bases lay in between. CDR1 GTSNPN and CDR2 SVGIG come from the germline V gene (reference sequence). This CDR3 region has 13 residues. CDR3 bases: TGTGCCTGGAACCCAGGGGCTGGAAACACCATATATTTT. Its translation: CAWNPGAGNTIYF.

The chain recombines TRBV7-9 with TRBJ2-1; 7 bases map to TRBD1. The V gene's germline CDR1 is SEHNR and CDR2 FQNEAQ (reference sequence). The trim removed 3 bases at V and 3 bases at J, leaving 11 bases unmatched. CDR3 length: 17 residues. The CDR3 sequence: CASSLGRATGNYNEQFF. For the CDR3, the DNA is TGTGCCAGCAGCTTGGGGCGCGCGACAGGGAACTACAATGAGCAGTTCTTC.

The CDR3 bases are TGTGCCTGGAGCAGGGACAGGGTCACCGGAAACACCATATATTTT. This sequence encodes CAWSRDRVTGNTIYF. The rearrangement joins TRBV30 to TRBJ1-3; 9 bases fit TRBD1. Trimming took 3 bases from V and 4 from J; bases not matched to a gene: 7. The CDR3 sequence is 15 residues long. CDR1 and CDR2 from the germline V gene are GTSNPN and SVGIG (reference sequence).

The chain couples TRBV7-9 to TRBJ1-4; D might be TRBD1 (5 bases). Trimming stripped 5 bases from V and 16 bases from J, with 17 bases between. Germline V CDR1 and CDR2: SEHNR, FQNEAQ (reference sequence). This CDR3 has 12 amino acids. The CDR3 loop is CASSAQGSRGFF. DNA of the CDR3: TGTGCCAGCAGCGCCCAGGGTTCGAGGGGGTTTTTT.

In this sample, this clone turned up once. This chain connects TRBV7-8 to TRBJ1-1; maybe TRBD1 (5 bases). V was trimmed by 5 bases and J by 3 bases, leaving 13 bases between them. The CDR3 extends over 14 amino acids. Germline CDR1 is SGHVS and CDR2 is FQNEAQ. The CDR3 sequence: CASSPAGGYTEAFF. CDR3 DNA: TGTGCCAGCAGCCCGGCGGGGGGATACACTGAAGCTTTCTTT.

The rearrangement joins TRBV11-2 to TRBJ1-2; D call uncertain. The germline CDR1 and CDR2 sequences are SGHAT and FQNNGV. This CDR3 comprises 14 residues. V gave up 1 base and J gave up 7 bases, with 13 bases separating them. For the CDR3, the DNA is TGTGCCAGCAGCTTAGGCCGGCGGGCGGGTGGCTACACCTTC. Its protein product is CASSLGRRAGGYTF.

This clone was counted once. The chain couples TRBV5-1 to TRBJ2-1; the match to TRBD1 covers 7 bases. The length of the CDR3 is 15 residues. The ends lost 0 bases at V and 3 bases at J; junction bases unmatched: 3. CDR1 is SGHRS, CDR2 YFSETQ, per germline. CDR3: CASSLAGTVYNEQFF. The CDR3 DNA reads TGCGCCAGCAGCTTGGCCGGGACAGTCTACAATGAGCAGTTCTTC. Together with reference TRBV5-1 and TRBJ2-1, the CDR3 gives the full variable domain: KAGVTQTPRYLIKTRGQQVTLSCSPISGHRSVSWYQQTPGQGLQFLFEYFSETQRNKGNFPGRFSGRQFSNSRSEMNVSTLELGDSALYLCASSLAGTVYNEQFFGPGTRLTVL.

This sequence joins TRBV5-1 and TRBJ1-2; unclear D gene. V dropped 0 bases and J dropped 5 bases, with 8 bases sitting between them. CDR1 and CDR2 (germline): SGHRS, YFSETQ. The CDR3 loop spans 13 amino acids. The CDR3 spells CASSLAGLYGYTF. The CDR3 DNA follows: TGCGCCAGCAGCTTGGCAGGTCTTTATGGCTACACCTTC. Looking up the rest from reference TRBV5-1 and TRBJ1-2 gives the full variable domain: KAGVTQTPRYLIKTRGQQVTLSCSPISGHRSVSWYQQTPGQGLQFLFEYFSETQRNKGNFPGRFSGRQFSNSRSEMNVSTLELGDSALYLCASSLAGLYGYTFGSGTRLTVV.

CDR3 sequence: CASSYLGGSGEQYF. The CDR3 DNA follows: TGTGCCAGCAGCTACCTTGGCGGGAGCGGCGAGCAGTACTTC. This rearrangement joins TRBV6-5 to TRBJ2-7; 7 nucleotides agree with TRBD2. This CDR3 comprises 14 residues. Germline CDR1 and CDR2: MNHEY and SVGAGI. Trimming cost V 6 bases and J 6 bases; bases outside gene matches: 11.

This chain joins TRBV20-1 and TRBJ1-2, with TRBD1 matching over 9 bases. This CDR3 is built from 11 residues. The V gene end was trimmed by 5 bases and the J gene end by 6 bases; junction bases not matched to a gene: 1. Germline V gene lookup returns CDR1 DFQATT and CDR2 SNEGSKA (reference sequence). Here the CDR3 DNA reads TGCAGTGCTGGGGACAGGGATGGCTACACCTTC. It is translated as CSAGDRDGYTF.

The chain has TRBV9 and TRBJ2-2; D tentatively fits TRBD1 or TRBD2 (6 bases each). The germline V and J ends were trimmed by 1 base and 4 bases, with 14 bases remaining between them. The CDR3 length is 16 residues. Germline CDR1 is SGDLS and CDR2 is YYNGEE. The CDR3 protein is CASSVIGGSTTGELFF. CDR3 bases: TGTGCCAGCAGCGTAATAGGGGGGAGTACCACCGGGGAGCTGTTTTTT.

This clone was recorded once. V is TRBV18 and J is TRBJ1-5; 7 bases agree with TRBD1. This CDR3 region has 15 residues. Germline V gene sequence: CDR1 KGHSH, CDR2 LQKENI. V shed 2 bases, J shed 4 bases, and the junction held 5 bases outside the gene matches. The DNA of the CDR3 is TGTGCCAGCTCACCAGGGGCAGGGGGGAATCAGCCCCAGCATTTT. Translation: CASSPGAGGNQPQHF.

The chain uses TRBV11-3 and TRBJ2-7; D is undetermined. The CDR3 is 16 residues long. The germline V gene has CDR1 SGHNT and CDR2 YENEEA. The ends were cut back, 0 bases at V and 2 bases at J, with 14 bases in the middle. The DNA of the CDR3 is TGTGCCAGCAGCTTAGATGTAGGCCCGGACGCCTACGAGCAGTACTTC. It encodes CASSLDVGPDAYEQYF.